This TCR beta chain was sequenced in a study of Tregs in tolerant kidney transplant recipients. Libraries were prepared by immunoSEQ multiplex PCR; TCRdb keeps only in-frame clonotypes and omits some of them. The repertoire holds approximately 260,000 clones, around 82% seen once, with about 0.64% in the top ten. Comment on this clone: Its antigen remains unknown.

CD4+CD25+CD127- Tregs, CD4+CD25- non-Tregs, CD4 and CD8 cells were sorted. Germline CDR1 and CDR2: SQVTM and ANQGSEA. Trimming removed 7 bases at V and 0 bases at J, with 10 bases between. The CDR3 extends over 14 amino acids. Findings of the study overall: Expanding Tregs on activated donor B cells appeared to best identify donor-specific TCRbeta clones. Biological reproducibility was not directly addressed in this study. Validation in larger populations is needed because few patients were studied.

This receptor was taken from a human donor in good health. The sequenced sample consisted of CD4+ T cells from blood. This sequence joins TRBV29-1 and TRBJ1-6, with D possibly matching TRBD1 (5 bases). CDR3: CSARGSSYNSPLHF. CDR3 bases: TGCAGCGCCCGGGGGAGCTCCTATAATTCACCCCTCCACTTT.